This note documents a single T cell receptor beta chain sequence. Its antigen is unidentified. This entry comes from a study of T cell responses to AZD1222 COVID-19 vaccine. TCRdb's copy holds only in-frame clones and misses some; the assay was immunoSEQ multiplex PCR. This repertoire shows about 140,000 clones, 89% found once; its top ten account for over 3.5%. Broader study findings: Vaccine-related CD4 TCRs covered spike, predominating at 160-218 and 743-854. Once two AZD1222 doses were given, Spike-specific TCR breadth and depth went up. Females outnumbered males among donors, who were mostly white British; clonal diversity was possibly underestimated.

The material sequenced was peripheral blood, taken on day 0 of AZD1222 vaccination. The source is an adult in good health.

CDR3 DNA: TGCGCCAGCAGCTCTGGAGGACAGGGCTATGGCTACACCTTC. It encodes CASSSGGQGYGYTF. The chain employs TRBV5-1 and TRBJ1-2; 8 bases align to TRBD1. CDR3 length: 14 residues. Germline values: CDR1 SGHRS, CDR2 YFSETQ. Trimming took 3 bases from V and 4 from J; bases not matched to a gene: 5.